This TCR beta chain was documented in a study of blood T cell repertoires in COVID-19. About the research overall: Samples of COVID-19 (acute and convalescent) were obtained from the United States, Italy and Spain. PBMCs, B-cell-depleted T cells, or T cells provided the cDNA or gDNA that made up the material.

Trimming left V 8 bases short and J 1 base short, with 5 bases between. CDR3 size: 11 residues. Germline V gene data show CDR1 as SNHLY and CDR2 as FYNNEI. Authors' data handling: Reference gene primer amplification in the assay estimated nucleated cell counts. The assay was immunoSEQ multiplex PCR, and TCRdb's table has in-frame clones only and misses some. V and J calls and clone size come straight from that table; D and trimming were deduced from the DNA. Here the sample spans approximately 200,000 clones, around 87% being singletons. The receptor's source is a man aged 60-69 years who had recovered from COVID-19. Sequencing was performed on peripheral blood. The chain is built from TRBV2 and TRBJ2-5; D is uncertain. The CDR3 DNA is TGTGCCAGCGGCTCCCAAGAGACCCAGTACTTC. Translated, it gives CASGSQETQYF.